This T cell receptor (beta chain) was profiled in a study of T cells in Graves' hyperthyroidism and ophthalmopathy. Looking at the study overall: At initial diagnosis, before any treatment had begun, peripheral blood was obtained.

The V and J ends lost 4 bases and 9 bases respectively, with 13 bases between them. There are 13 residues in the CDR3. CDR1 is SGHTA, CDR2 FQGTGA, per germline. This clonotype was counted ten times or more. The antigen remains undetermined. PBMCs came from 9 to 10 ml fresh peripheral blood. Template material for amplifying TCR beta CDR3 regions consisted of RNA transcripts. When the TCR CDR3 underwent first-round RT-PCR, the HTBI primer set was used. MiXCR was run by TCRdb on the multiplex PCR reads, yielding one entry per CDR3 protein. The data show a few hundred thousand distinct CDR3 sequences, approximately 18% seen once. Regarding the study as a whole: Most thyroid clonotypes expanded above 0.001 were also detected in blood.

This receptor was obtained from a man aged 45-65 years with Graves' ophthalmopathy. V gene TRBV7-3 combines with J gene TRBJ2-1; perhaps TRBD1 as D (6 bases). Sequenced material: blood. CDR3 loop: CASSSDSRGEQFF. CDR3 nucleotide sequence: TGTGCCAGCAGCTCGGACTCCAGGGGTGAGCAGTTCTTC.